This T cell receptor beta chain was retrieved from a study of PD-1 blockade in classical Hodgkin lymphoma (dated by TCRdb to about 2020). Background for the entire study: Nivolumab dosing was 3 mg/kg intravenously every 2 weeks, continuing until either disease progression or unacceptable toxicity. To define a peripheral blood immune signature of response to PD-1 blockade in classical Hodgkin lymphoma, the study combined TCR beta sequencing with CyTOF.

The label giving this sample's time point can be read as: cycle 1 day 1 (C1D1), immediately before nivolumab initiation. Relapse after autologous stem cell transplantation had occurred in all trial patients, and cohorts A, B and C were distinguished by prior brentuximab vedotin exposure. The trial cohort was composed of over 50 patients with relapsed/refractory classical Hodgkin lymphoma, for whom complete response, partial response or progressive disease was recorded as best overall response. Single-agent nivolumab was administered to trial patients in the multi-cohort phase II CheckMate 205 trial. An independent review committee assessed best overall response by applying the 2007 International Working Group response criteria. Trial PBMCs were collected immediately before nivolumab initiation (C1D1) and during therapy at cycle 2 day 1 and cycle 4 day 1. After peripheral blood was drawn into 8 mL Vacutainer Cell Preparation Tubes, PBMCs were isolated by centrifugation and then cryopreserved.

As concerns this clone: This clone's antigen is unknown. Base qualities are not recorded, but no much larger clone differs from it by a single base. In the same sample, other DNA sequences code for this CDR3.

The full study reports these points: Newly diagnosed patients were reported to have lower baseline TCR diversity than healthy donors, and relapsed/refractory patients were reported to have lower baseline TCR diversity still. A significant rise by C4D1 was seen in CD4+ but not CD8+ TCR diversity (p=0.0027 vs p=0.16), with the rise being most apparent in complete responders (p=0.02). Baseline diversity similar to that of newly diagnosed patients was observed in trial patients achieving complete response, whereas significantly lower diversity was observed in partial responders and progressors. The study covered only a single clinical trial cohort, and the causes of the repertoire differences, possibly disease activity or prior therapy, were still not defined. Lower diversity was observed in patients in whom nivolumab was started less than 1 year after ASCT, and these patients were excluded from later analyses so that confounding by immune reconstitution would be avoided.

The CDR3 holds 13 amino acids from the cysteine to the phenylalanine. Only CDR3 DNA remains: 39 bases, in frame from the first base. Via the germline V gene (reference sequence), CDR1 is GTSNPN and CDR2 SVGIG. V is pared back by 3 bases and J by 0 bases, with 6 bases lying between the germline termini. The Qiagen DNeasy kit was used to extract genomic DNA from unsorted PBMCs and from the negatively selected CD4+ and CD8+ fractions. Amplification of TCR beta CDR3 regions was done by immunoSEQ multiplex PCR with primers that anneal to V and J segments. A synthetic immune receptor repertoire was used to minimize amplification bias, and remaining bias was computationally removed after sequencing. Concerning the study's data processing: Custom Python scripts were used to quantify repertoire diversity as the Shannon entropy index. Unsorted, CD4+ and CD8+ repertoires were examined separately, except in combined analyses, for which CD4+ and CD8+ sequences were merged in silico. A clone was considered expanded if an increase in frequency of at least 2-fold after treatment relative to C1D1 was found, and a pseudocount of 0.5 was applied to clones undetected at baseline. Singleton clones were defined as clones with 0 or 1 copy at C1D1, and non-singleton clones were defined as clones with 2 or more copies. By matching protein sequences in sorted samples from the same patient, clones expanded in unsorted samples were annotated as CD4+, CD8+ or unknown. Wilcoxon tests on paired samples were used to test diversity changes from C1D1 to C4D1. Not all clones reach the TCRdb copy of this immuneACCESS table, which keeps in-frame sequences only. Checked studies attribute under half of the gap to unresolved V genes and leave the rest unexplained. V, J and clone size are taken as reported in that table, and D and trimming were inferred from the DNA itself. The sample records some 32,000 clones, about four fifths of which are singletons. Of the sample, about 32% is held by the ten largest clones.

This receptor chain uses TRBV30 and TRBJ1-5, with no reliable assignment of the D segment. This TCR was recovered from a human donor with classical Hodgkin lymphoma. The sequences come from peripheral blood mononuclear cells (PBMCs), collected at baseline. The sequence in DNA is TGTGCCTGGAGCCCAGATAGCAATCAGCCCCAGCATTTT. This yields the protein CAWSPDSNQPQHF.